The 25 T cell receptor beta chains given below trace back to one sample, sequenced in a study of OX40 agonist ivuxolimab in advanced cancers. Using immunoSEQ multiplex PCR, the repertoire was profiled, and TCRdb retains in-frame clones only, with some absent. Of roughly 120,000 clones listed, roughly nine tenths are singletons. Specimen: CD4+ or CD8+ T cells sorted from blood, collected in a trial of the OX40 agonist ivuxolimab. These receptors all come from an adult with an advanced solid tumor such as melanoma, head and neck, liver or kidney cancer.

The chain employs TRBV4-2 and TRBJ2-5, with D possibly being TRBD1 (5 bases). The ends were cut back, 0 bases at V and 5 bases at J, with 13 bases in the middle. CDR1 is LGHNA, CDR2 YNFKEQ, per germline. This CDR3 is 15 amino acids long. CDR3 region: CASSQDGQGGETQYF. CDR3 coding DNA: TGTGCCAGCAGCCAAGACGGGCAGGGTGGGGAGACCCAGTACTTC.

The V call is TRBV6-5, the J call TRBJ2-1; D not resolved. V gave up 6 bases and J gave up 7 bases, with 10 bases separating them. This CDR3 has 12 amino acids. Per the germline V gene, CDR1 is MNHEY and CDR2 is SVGAGI. DNA of the CDR3: TGTGCCAGCAGCAAACTACGGAATGAGCAGTTCTTC. It translates to CASSKLRNEQFF.

The chain links TRBV6-6 to TRBJ1-6; 11 bases line up with TRBD1. The V and J ends lost 5 bases and 8 bases, in that order; junction bases with no gene match: 5. CDR3 size: 15 residues. Germline V lookup: CDR1 MNHNY, CDR2 SVGAGI (reference sequence). CDR3 sequence reads: CASSRRTGGDSPLHF. The CDR3 DNA reads as TGTGCCAGCAGTCGAAGGACAGGGGGCGATTCACCCCTCCACTTT.

The rearrangement joins TRBV28 to TRBJ2-1; TRBD2 matches 7 bases. Trimming removed 7 bases from V and 2 bases from J; junction bases left unmatched: 8. There are 15 residues in the CDR3. Germline V gene data show CDR1 as MDHEN and CDR2 as SYDVKM. The CDR3 DNA is TGTGCCAGCACCCCGGGGGGAGTAACCTACAATGAGCAGTTCTTC. As protein: CASTPGGVTYNEQFF.

V is TRBV19 and J is TRBJ2-2, with TRBD2 identical over 12 bases. V dropped 5 bases and J dropped 5; count of bases not matched to a gene: 3. Germline V gene lookup returns CDR1 LNHDA and CDR2 SQIVND (reference sequence). The CDR3 has 15 residues. CDR3 region: CASSSGLAGTGELFF. CDR3 nucleotide sequence: TGTGCCAGTAGTTCGGGACTAGCGGGTACCGGGGAGCTGTTTTTT.

The DNA of the CDR3 is TGTGCCAGCAGTTGGTCAAGGGGCCCCCACAATGAGCAGTTCTTC. Its protein is CASSWSRGPHNEQFF. The chain joins TRBV6-5 to TRBJ2-1; TRBD1 might be the D (5 bases). The CDR3 covers 15 residues. Germline V CDR1 and CDR2: MNHEY, SVGAGI. V was shortened by 4 bases and J by 5 bases, with 15 bases between the two germline ends.

This chain links TRBV11-2 with TRBJ2-1; perhaps TRBD1 as D (5 bases). CDR3 size: 12 residues. Trimming took 4 bases from V and 6 from J, leaving 7 bases between them. CDR1 SGHAT and CDR2 FQNNGV come from the germline V gene. Here the CDR3 DNA reads TGTGCCAGCAGCTCACAGGTCAATGAGCAGTTCTTC. It translates to CASSSQVNEQFF.

This chain uses TRBV19 with TRBJ1-2; a weak D match, TRBD1 (5 bases). Trimming took off 4 bases at V and 1 base at J, with 13 bases between the two ends. Germline V gives CDR1 LNHDA, CDR2 SQIVND (reference sequence). The CDR3 has 15 amino acids. CDR3 sequence: CASSNKQANNYGYTF. CDR3 nucleotides: TGTGCCAGTAGTAACAAACAGGCGAATAACTATGGCTACACCTTC. Full variable domain (remainder filled in from reference TRBV19 and TRBJ1-2): DGGITQSPKYLFRKEGQNVTLSCEQNLNHDAMYWYRQDPGQGLRLIYYSQIVNDFQKGDIAEGYSVSREKKESFPLTVTSAQKNPTAFYLCASSNKQANNYGYTFGSGTRLTVV.

This chain connects TRBV7-2 to TRBJ2-1; TRBD1 matches at 7 bases. Trimming removed 4 bases from V and 3 bases from J; junction bases left unmatched: 6. The germline V gene encodes CDR1 SGHTA and CDR2 FQGNSA. The CDR3 length is 15 residues. The CDR3 coding sequence is TGTGCCAGCAGCTCCCGACAGGGATACTACAATGAGCAGTTCTTC. It yields the protein CASSSRQGYYNEQFF.

The chain uses TRBV7-9 and TRBJ1-5, with a tentative D call TRBD1 (6 bases). Trimming shortened V by 0 bases and J by 2 bases, and 8 bases separated the two germline ends. The CDR3 consists of 15 residues. CDR1 SEHNR and CDR2 FQNEAQ come from the germline V gene (reference sequence). The CDR3 is CASSLAEGGNQPQHF. The CDR3 bases are TGTGCCAGCAGCTTAGCGGAGGGGGGCAATCAGCCCCAGCATTTT.

The V call is TRBV14, the J call TRBJ2-5; TRBD1 aligns across 7 bases. V was clipped by 5 bases and J by 4 bases; unmatched bases: 10. This CDR3 spans 15 amino acids. Germline lookup yields CDR1 SGHDN and CDR2 FVKESK. The CDR3 bases are TGTGCCAGCAGCACCCGGGACAGCCCCGGAGAGACCCAGTACTTC. This translates into CASSTRDSPGETQYF.

The chain combines TRBV11-3 with TRBJ2-7, with D possibly being TRBD1 (5 bases). V was shortened by 8 bases and J by 2 bases, with 7 bases between the two germline ends. CDR1 SGHNT and CDR2 YENEEA come from the germline V gene. The length of the CDR3 is 11 residues. For the CDR3, the DNA is TGTGCCAGCGGGGCTACCTACGAGCAGTACTTC. It is translated as CASGATYEQYF.

The chain joins TRBV9 to TRBJ1-3, with D possibly TRBD1 on 6 matching bases. This CDR3 is 17 amino acids long. The V gene lost 0 bases and the J gene lost 0 bases, with 13 bases spanning the gap. In germline, CDR1 is SGDLS, CDR2 YYNGEE. The CDR3 region has the DNA TGTGCCAGCAGCGTAGGAAGGGACAAGAGCTCTGGAAACACCATATATTTT. It translates to CASSVGRDKSSGNTIYF.

In DNA, the CDR3 is TGCGCCAGCAGCCTTGGACAGGGGGCGGCCTATGGCTACACCTTC. This encodes CASSLGQGAAYGYTF. The V call is TRBV4-3, the J call TRBJ1-2; 11 bases agree with TRBD1. The CDR3 is made up of 15 amino acids. Germline CDR1 LGHNA, CDR2 YSLEER. The V gene end was trimmed by 4 bases and the J gene end by 4 bases; junction bases not matched to a gene: 5.

V usage is TRBV28 and J usage is TRBJ1-2, with no clear D. Trimming removed 7 bases at V and 4 bases at J, with 10 bases between. This CDR3 contains 12 residues. Germline V gene lookup returns CDR1 MDHEN and CDR2 SYDVKM. CDR3 bases: TGTGCCAGCACCTTAGGCCGCTATGGCTACACCTTC. Translating it yields CASTLGRYGYTF.

The chain links TRBV5-1 to TRBJ1-2; maybe TRBD1 (6 bases). CDR3 length equals 13 residues. V shed 4 bases and J shed 4 bases, with 11 bases lying between them. CDR1 and CDR2 from the germline V gene are SGHRS and YFSETQ. The CDR3 sequence is CASSQDSPYGYTF. The CDR3 region has the DNA TGCGCCAGCAGCCAGGACAGCCCCTATGGCTACACCTTC.

The CDR3 DNA is TGTGCCTGGGCGAGGGGGACTACATACAATGAGCAGTTCTTC. Encoded protein: CAWARGTTYNEQFF. V usage is TRBV30 and J usage is TRBJ2-1; TRBD2 is a possible D gene (7 bases). Looked up from germline, CDR1 is GTSNPN and CDR2 is SVGIG (reference sequence). V lost 5 bases to trimming and J lost 4 bases, with 15 bases between them. This CDR3 has 14 amino acids.

This clone was recorded once. V gene TRBV5-1 combines with J gene TRBJ2-2, with 8 positions matching TRBD2. CDR1 and CDR2 (germline): SGHRS, YFSETQ. The junction had 6 bases not matched to a gene; V was cut back by 5 bases and J by 6 bases. The CDR3 runs 14 residues. This CDR3 is CASRPYGGAGELFF. DNA for the CDR3: TGCGCCAGCAGACCTTACGGGGGGGCCGGGGAGCTGTTTTTT.

CDR3 in amino acids: CASSVEGSLTWQYF. The CDR3 region has the DNA TGTGCCAGCAGCGTAGAGGGCTCCCTAACGTGGCAGTATTTT. This chain joins TRBV9 and TRBJ2-3; D uncertain. The CDR3 consists of 14 residues. Trimming left V 0 bases short and J 11 bases short, with 16 bases between. Germline CDR1 is SGDLS and CDR2 is YYNGEE.

V is TRBV19 and J is TRBJ1-5, with 8 nucleotides matching TRBD1. Losses at the gene ends were 4 bases for V and 1 base for J; bases not matched to a gene: 3. Germline assignment: CDR1 LNHDA and CDR2 SQIVND (reference sequence). CDR3 length: 15 residues. The CDR3 here is CASSTQGASNQPQHF. Here the CDR3 DNA reads TGTGCCAGTAGTACCCAGGGGGCGAGCAATCAGCCCCAGCATTTT.

The chain employs TRBV9 and TRBJ1-3; D may be TRBD1 (6 bases). Between the trimmed V and J ends, which lost 4 bases and 3 bases, there was a span of 14 bases. Germline assignment: CDR1 SGDLS and CDR2 YYNGEE. This CDR3 has 15 residues. CDR3 sequence (DNA): TGTGCCAGCAGCCGACCAGGGGTTTTTGGAAACACCATATATTTT. As protein: CASSRPGVFGNTIYF.

The chain carries TRBV19 and TRBJ2-7; D is possibly TRBD1 (5 bases). Germline-derived CDR1 and CDR2 are LNHDA and SQIVND (reference sequence). This CDR3 comprises 12 residues. The V and J ends lost 5 bases and 1 base respectively, with 6 bases between them. The CDR3 DNA sequence: TGTGCCAGTAGTGACAGATCCTACGAGCAGTACTTC. Residues: CASSDRSYEQYF.

This chain connects TRBV11-2 to TRBJ1-6, with 7 bases aligning to TRBD1. CDR1 SGHAT and CDR2 FQNNGV come from the germline V gene. This CDR3 has 14 residues. The junction had 3 bases not matched to a gene; V was cut back by 5 bases and J by 5 bases. CDR3 in DNA: TGTGCCAGCAGCGCGGGACAGAATAATTCACCCCTCCACTTT. It codes for CASSAGQNNSPLHF. Full variable domain (remainder filled in from reference TRBV11-2 and TRBJ1-6): EAGVAQSPRYKIIEKRQSVAFWCNPISGHATLYWYQQILGQGPKLLIQFQNNGVVDDSQLPKDRFSAERLKGVDSTLKIQPAKLEDSAVYLCASSAGQNNSPLHFGNGTRLTVT.

This clone was observed a single time. Other DNA sequences in the same sample also yield this CDR3. The V call is TRBV20-1, the J call TRBJ2-7; D unresolved. The germline V gene has CDR1 DFQATT and CDR2 SNEGSKA (reference sequence). V was pared by 6 bases and J by 0 bases, with 6 bases between. This CDR3 spans 11 amino acids. Written as DNA, the CDR3 is TGCAGTGCCCCGGACTCCTACGAGCAGTACTTC. It codes for CSAPDSYEQYF.

V gene TRBV9 combines with J gene TRBJ2-7; 8 bases fit TRBD1. CDR3 size: 13 residues. Germline assignment: CDR1 SGDLS and CDR2 YYNGEE. With 4 bases clipped from V and 4 bases from J, the junction kept 4 bases outside the gene matches. The CDR3 nucleotides read TGTGCCAGCAGCCAAGACAGGGGTTACGAGCAGTACTTC. Encoded protein: CASSQDRGYEQYF. The full variable domain, in which reference TRBV9 and TRBJ2-7 provide the parts outside the CDR3, is DSGVTQTPKHLITATGQRVTLRCSPRSGDLSVYWYQQSLDQGLQFLIQYYNGEERAKGNILERFSAQQFPDLHSELNLSSLELGDSALYFCASSQDRGYEQYFGPGTRLTVT.